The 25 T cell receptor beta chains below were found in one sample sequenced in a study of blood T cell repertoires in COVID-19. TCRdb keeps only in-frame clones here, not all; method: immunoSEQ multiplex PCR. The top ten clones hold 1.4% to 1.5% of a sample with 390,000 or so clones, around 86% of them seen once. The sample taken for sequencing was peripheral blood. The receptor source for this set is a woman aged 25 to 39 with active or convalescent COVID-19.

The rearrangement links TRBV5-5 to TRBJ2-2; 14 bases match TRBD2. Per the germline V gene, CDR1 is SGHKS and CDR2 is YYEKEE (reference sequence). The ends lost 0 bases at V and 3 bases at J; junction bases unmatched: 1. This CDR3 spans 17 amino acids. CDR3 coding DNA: TGTGCCAGCAGCTTGGGACTAGCGGGGGGGTACACCGGGGAGCTGTTTTTT. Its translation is CASSLGLAGGYTGELFF. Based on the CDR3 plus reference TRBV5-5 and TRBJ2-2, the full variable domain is DAGVTQSPTHLIKTRGQQVTLRCSPISGHKSVSWYQQVLGQGPQFIFQYYEKEERGRGNFPDRFSARQFPNYSSELNVNALLLGDSALYLCASSLGLAGGYTGELFFGEGSRLTVL.

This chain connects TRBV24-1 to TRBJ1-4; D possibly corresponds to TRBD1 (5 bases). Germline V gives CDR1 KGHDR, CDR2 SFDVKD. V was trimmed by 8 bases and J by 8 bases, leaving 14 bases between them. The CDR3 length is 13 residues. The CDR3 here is CATIQGICEKLFF. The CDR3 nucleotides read TGTGCCACCATTCAGGGAATTTGCGAAAAACTGTTTTTT.

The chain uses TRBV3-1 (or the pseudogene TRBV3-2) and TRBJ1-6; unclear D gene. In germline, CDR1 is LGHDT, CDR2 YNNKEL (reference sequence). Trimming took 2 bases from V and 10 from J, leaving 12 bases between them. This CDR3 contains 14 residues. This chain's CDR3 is CASSQRRMESPLHF. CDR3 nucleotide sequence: TGTGCCAGCAGCCAAAGGCGGATGGAGTCACCCCTCCACTTT.

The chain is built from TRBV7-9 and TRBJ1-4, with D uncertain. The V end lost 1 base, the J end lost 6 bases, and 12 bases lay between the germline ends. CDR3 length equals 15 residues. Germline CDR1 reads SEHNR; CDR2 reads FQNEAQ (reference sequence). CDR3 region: CASSLGVWTYEKLFF. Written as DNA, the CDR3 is TGTGCCAGCAGCTTAGGGGTTTGGACTTATGAAAAACTGTTTTTT. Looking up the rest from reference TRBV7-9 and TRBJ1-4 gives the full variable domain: DTGVSQNPRHKITKRGQNVTFRCDPISEHNRLYWYRQTLGQGPEFLTYFQNEAQLEKSRLLSDRFSAERPKGSFSTLEIQRTEQGDSAMYLCASSLGVWTYEKLFFGSGTQLSVL.

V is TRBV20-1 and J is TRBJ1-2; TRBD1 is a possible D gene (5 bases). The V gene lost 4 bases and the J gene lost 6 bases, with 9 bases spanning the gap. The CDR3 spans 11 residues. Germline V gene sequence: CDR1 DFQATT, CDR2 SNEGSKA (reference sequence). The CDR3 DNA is TGCAGTGCTACACAGGTTAATGGCTACACCTTC. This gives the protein CSATQVNGYTF.

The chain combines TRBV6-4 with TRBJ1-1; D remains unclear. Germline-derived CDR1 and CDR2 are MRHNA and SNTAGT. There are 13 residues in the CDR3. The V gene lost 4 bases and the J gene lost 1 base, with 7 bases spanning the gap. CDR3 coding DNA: TGTGCCAGCAGTGCCGCCAGGAACACTGAAGCTTTCTTT. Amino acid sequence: CASSAARNTEAFF.

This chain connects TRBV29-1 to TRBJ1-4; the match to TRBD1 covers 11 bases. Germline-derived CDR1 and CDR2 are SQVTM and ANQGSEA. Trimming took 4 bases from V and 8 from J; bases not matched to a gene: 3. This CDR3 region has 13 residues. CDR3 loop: CSVAGTGGEKLFF. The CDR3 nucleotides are TGCAGCGTTGCCGGGACAGGGGGAGAAAAACTGTTTTTT.

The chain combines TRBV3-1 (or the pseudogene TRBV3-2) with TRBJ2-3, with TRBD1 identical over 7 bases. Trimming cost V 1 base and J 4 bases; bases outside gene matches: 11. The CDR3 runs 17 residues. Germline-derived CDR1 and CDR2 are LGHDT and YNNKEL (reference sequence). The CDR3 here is CASSQGGGRVGPDTQYF. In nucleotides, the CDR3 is TGTGCCAGCAGCCAAGGAGGGGGCAGGGTGGGACCAGATACGCAGTATTTT.

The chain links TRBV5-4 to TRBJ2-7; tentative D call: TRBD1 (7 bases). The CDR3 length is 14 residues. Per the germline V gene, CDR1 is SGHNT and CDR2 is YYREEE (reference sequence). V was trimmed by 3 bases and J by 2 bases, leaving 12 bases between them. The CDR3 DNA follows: TGTGCCAGCAGCTGGGGGGACAGCCCCTACGAGCAGTACTTC. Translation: CASSWGDSPYEQYF.

The CDR3 bases are TGTGCCAGCAGCAAACTACATCAGAGGACAACTGGGGAGCAGTACTTC. It is translated as CASSKLHQRTTGEQYF. The chain joins TRBV21-1 to TRBJ2-7; the DNA was not compared with TRBD1, the D call given in the table. TRBV21-1 is assigned pseudogene status. The length of the CDR3 is 16 residues.

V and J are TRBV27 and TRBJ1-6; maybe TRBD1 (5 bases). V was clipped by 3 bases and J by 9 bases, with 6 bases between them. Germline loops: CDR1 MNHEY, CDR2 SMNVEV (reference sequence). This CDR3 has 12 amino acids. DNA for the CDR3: TGTGCCAGCAGTTTGACAGCTTCACCCCTCCACTTT. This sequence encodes CASSLTASPLHF.

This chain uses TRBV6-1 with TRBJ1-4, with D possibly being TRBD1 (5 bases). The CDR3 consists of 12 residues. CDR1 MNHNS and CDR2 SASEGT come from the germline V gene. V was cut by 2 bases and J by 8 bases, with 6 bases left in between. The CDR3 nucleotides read TGTGCCAGCAGTGAACAGGGAGAAAAACTGTTTTTT. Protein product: CASSEQGEKLFF.

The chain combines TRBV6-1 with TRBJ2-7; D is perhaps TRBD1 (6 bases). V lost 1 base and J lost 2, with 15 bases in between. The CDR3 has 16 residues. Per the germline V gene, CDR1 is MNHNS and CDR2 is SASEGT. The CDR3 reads CASSEGDGTPAYEQYF. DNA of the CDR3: TGTGCCAGCAGTGAAGGTGATGGGACACCAGCCTACGAGCAGTACTTC.

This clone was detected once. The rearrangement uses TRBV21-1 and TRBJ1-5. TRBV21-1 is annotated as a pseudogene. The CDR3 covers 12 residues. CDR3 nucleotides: TGTGCCAGCAGCAAACGGTCGCCGCCCCAGCATTTT. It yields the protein CASSKRSPPQHF.

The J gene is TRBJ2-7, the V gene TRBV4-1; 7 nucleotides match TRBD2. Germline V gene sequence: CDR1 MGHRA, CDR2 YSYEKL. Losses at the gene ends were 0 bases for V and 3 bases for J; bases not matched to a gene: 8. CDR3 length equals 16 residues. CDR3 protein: CASSQEEGTGGYEQYF. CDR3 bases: TGCGCCAGCAGCCAAGAGGAGGGGACGGGGGGCTACGAGCAGTACTTC.

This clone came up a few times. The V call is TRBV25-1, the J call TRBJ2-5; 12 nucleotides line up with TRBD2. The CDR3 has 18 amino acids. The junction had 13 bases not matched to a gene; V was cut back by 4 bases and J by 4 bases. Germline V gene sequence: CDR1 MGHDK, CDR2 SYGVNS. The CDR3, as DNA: TGTGCCAGCAGTGGACTAGCGGGAGAGTCGGCGGGAGTAGAGACCCAGTACTTC. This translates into CASSGLAGESAGVETQYF.

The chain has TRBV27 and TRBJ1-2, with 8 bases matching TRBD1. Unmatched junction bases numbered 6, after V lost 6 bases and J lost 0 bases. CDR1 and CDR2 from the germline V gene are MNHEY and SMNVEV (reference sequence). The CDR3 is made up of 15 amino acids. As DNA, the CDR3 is TGTGCCAGCAGCGAGACACAGGGGGCTAACTATGGCTACACCTTC. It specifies CASSETQGANYGYTF.

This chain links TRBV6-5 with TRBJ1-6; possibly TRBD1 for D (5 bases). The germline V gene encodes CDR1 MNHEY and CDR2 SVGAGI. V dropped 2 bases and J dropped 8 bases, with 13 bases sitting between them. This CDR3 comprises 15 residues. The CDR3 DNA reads TGTGCCAGCAGTTACATCGGGGGTGGTGATTCACCCCTCCACTTT. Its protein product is CASSYIGGGDSPLHF.

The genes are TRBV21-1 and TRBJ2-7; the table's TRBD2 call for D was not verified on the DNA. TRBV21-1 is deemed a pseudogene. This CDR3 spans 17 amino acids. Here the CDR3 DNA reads TGTGCCAGCAGCAAAACGAGTTGCTCGGGAGAGTCGTACGAGCAGTACTTC. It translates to CASSKTSCSGESYEQYF.

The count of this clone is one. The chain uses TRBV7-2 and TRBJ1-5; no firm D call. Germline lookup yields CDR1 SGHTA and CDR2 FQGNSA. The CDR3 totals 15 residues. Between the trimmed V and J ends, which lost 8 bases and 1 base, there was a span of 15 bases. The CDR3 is CASARAGLSNQPQHF. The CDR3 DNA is TGTGCCAGCGCCCGAGCGGGGTTGAGCAATCAGCCCCAGCATTTT.

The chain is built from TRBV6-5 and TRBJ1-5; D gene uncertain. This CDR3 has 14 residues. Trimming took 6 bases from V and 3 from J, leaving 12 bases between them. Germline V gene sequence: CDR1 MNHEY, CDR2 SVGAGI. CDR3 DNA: TGTGCCAGCAGGGACTCCGGCAACAATCAGCCCCAGCATTTT. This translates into CASRDSGNNQPQHF.

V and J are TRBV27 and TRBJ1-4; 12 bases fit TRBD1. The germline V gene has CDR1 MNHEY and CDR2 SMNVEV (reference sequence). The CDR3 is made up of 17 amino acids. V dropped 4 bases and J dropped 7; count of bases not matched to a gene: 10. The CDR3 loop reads CASSSGTGGVNSEKLFF. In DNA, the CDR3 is TGTGCCAGCAGTTCCGGGACAGGGGGCGTGAATTCTGAAAAACTGTTTTTT. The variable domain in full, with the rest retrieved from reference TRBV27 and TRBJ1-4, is EAQVTQNPRYLITVTGKKLTVTCSQNMNHEYMSWYRQDPGLGLRQIYYSMNVEVTDKGDVPEGYKVSRKEKRNFPLILESPSPNQTSLYFCASSSGTGGVNSEKLFFGSGTQLSVL.

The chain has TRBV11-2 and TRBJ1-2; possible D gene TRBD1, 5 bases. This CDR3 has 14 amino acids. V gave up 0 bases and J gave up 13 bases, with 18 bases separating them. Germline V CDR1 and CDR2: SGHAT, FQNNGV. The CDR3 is CASSLEGGDSPTTF. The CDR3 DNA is TGTGCCAGCAGCTTAGAGGGGGGAGACAGCCCCACCACCTTC. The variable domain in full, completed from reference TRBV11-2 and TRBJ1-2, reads EAGVAQSPRYKIIEKRQSVAFWCNPISGHATLYWYQQILGQGPKLLIQFQNNGVVDDSQLPKDRFSAERLKGVDSTLKIQPAKLEDSAVYLCASSLEGGDSPTTFGSGTRLTVV.

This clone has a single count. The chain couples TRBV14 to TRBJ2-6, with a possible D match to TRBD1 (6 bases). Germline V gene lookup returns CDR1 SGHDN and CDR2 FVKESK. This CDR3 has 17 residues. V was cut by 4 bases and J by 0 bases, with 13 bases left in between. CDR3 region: CASSRVTGTSGANVLTF. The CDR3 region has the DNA TGTGCCAGCAGCCGGGTAACAGGGACCTCTGGGGCCAACGTCCTGACTTTC.

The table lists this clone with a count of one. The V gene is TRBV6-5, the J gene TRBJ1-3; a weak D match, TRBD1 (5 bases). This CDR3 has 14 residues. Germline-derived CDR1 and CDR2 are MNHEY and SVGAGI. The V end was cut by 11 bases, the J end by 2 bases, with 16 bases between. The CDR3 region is CAAGGEITGNTIYF. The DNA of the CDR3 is TGTGCCGCCGGAGGGGAGATAACTGGAAACACCATATATTTT.